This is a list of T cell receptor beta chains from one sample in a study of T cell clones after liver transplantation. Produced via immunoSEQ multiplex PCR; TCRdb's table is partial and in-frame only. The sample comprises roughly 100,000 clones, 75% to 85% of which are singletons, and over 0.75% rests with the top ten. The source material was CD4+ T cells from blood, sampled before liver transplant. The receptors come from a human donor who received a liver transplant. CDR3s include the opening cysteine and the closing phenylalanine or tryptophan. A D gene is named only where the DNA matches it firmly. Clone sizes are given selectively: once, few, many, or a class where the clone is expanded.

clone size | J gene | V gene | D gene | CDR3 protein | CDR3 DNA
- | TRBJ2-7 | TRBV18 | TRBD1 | CASSLPGQGRYEQYF | TGTGCCAGCTCACTACCGGGACAGGGTCGTTACGAGCAGTACTTC
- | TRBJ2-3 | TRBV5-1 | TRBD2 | CASSLAPTSGGRRGTDTQYF | TGCGCCAGCAGCTTGGCCCCCACTAGCGGGGGGCGGAGGGGCACAGATACGCAGTATTTT
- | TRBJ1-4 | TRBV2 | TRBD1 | CASRDRGTNEKLFF | TGTGCCAGCAGGGACAGGGGGACTAATGAAAAACTGTTTTTT
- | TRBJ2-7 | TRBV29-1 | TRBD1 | CSAQTGGSGEQYF | TGCAGCGCCCAGACAGGGGGGTCGGGCGAGCAGTACTTC
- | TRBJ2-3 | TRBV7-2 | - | CASSSNLRTDTQYF | TGTGCCAGCAGCTCGAACCTAAGGACAGATACGCAGTATTTT
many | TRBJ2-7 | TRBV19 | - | CASHGAEVYEQYF | TGTGCCAGTCATGGGGCGGAGGTCTACGAGCAGTACTTC
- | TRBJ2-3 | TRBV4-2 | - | CASSQLGNPSDTQYF | TGTGCCAGCAGCCAATTGGGAAACCCCTCAGATACGCAGTATTTT
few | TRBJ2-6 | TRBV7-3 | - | CASSLLLGGSGANVLTF | TGTGCCAGCAGCCTTCTGCTAGGAGGCTCTGGGGCCAACGTCCTGACTTTC
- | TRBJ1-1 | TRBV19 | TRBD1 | CASSATGLNTEAFF | TGTGCCAGTAGTGCGACAGGGTTGAACACTGAAGCTTTCTTT
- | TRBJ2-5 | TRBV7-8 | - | CASSLVQGPMTQYF | TGTGCCAGCAGCTTAGTCCAGGGCCCTATGACCCAGTACTTC
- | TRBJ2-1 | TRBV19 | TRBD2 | CASSMFGSGSRNEQFF | TGTGCCAGTAGTATGTTTGGTAGCGGGAGTCGAAATGAGCAGTTCTTC
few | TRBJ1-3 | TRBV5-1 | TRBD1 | CASSLAGTGWDTIYF | TGCGCCAGCAGCTTGGCCGGGACAGGGTGGGACACCATATATTTT
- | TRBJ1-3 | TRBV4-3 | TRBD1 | CASSPTGGLTTIYF | TGCGCCAGCAGCCCAACAGGGGGCCTGACGACCATATATTTT
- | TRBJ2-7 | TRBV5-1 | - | CARIAKPTSEQYF | TGCGCCAGGATAGCCAAACCTACCTCCGAGCAGTACTTC
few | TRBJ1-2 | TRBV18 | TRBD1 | CASSPGQENYGYTF | TGTGCCAGCTCACCGGGACAGGAGAACTATGGCTACACCTTC
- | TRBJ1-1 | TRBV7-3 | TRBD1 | CASSLNRGTEAFF | TGTGCCAGCAGCTTAAACAGGGGTACTGAAGCTTTCTTT
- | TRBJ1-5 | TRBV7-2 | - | CASSLKGGNQPQHF | TGTGCCAGCAGCTTAAAAGGAGGCAATCAGCCCCAGCATTTT
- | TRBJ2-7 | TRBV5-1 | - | CASSSGGGGYEQYF | TGCGCCAGCAGCTCAGGGGGAGGCGGCTACGAGCAGTACTTC
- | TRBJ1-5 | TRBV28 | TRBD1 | CASSLSTGGIMPQHF | TGTGCCAGCAGTCTCTCGACAGGGGGTATCATGCCCCAGCATTTT
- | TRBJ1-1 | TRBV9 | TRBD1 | CASSARQGANTEAFF | TGTGCCAGCAGCGCGAGACAGGGGGCGAACACTGAAGCTTTCTTT
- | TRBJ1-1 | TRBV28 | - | CASGLTQNTEAFF | TGTGCCAGCGGGCTGACACAAAACACTGAAGCTTTCTTT
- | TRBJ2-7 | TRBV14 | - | CASSQDSPLNEQYF | TGTGCCAGCAGCCAAGATTCTCCACTGAACGAGCAGTACTTC
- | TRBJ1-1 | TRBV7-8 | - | CASSLGAVVMNTEAFF | TGTGCCAGCAGCTTGGGGGCGGTTGTCATGAACACTGAAGCTTTCTTT
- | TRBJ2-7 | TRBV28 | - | CASSRIQGRDEQYF | TGTGCCAGCAGCAGAATCCAGGGGAGGGACGAGCAGTACTTC
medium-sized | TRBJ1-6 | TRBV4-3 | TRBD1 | CASSQDSTGGHSPLHF | TGCGCCAGCAGCCAAGACTCGACAGGGGGGCATTCACCCCTCCACTTT
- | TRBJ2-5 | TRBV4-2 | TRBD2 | CASSQGLAGGPRETQYF | TGTGCCAGCAGCCAAGGCTTAGCGGGAGGGCCGCGAGAGACCCAGTACTTC
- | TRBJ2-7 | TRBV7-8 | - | CASSSGQRYEQYF | TGTGCCAGCAGCTCCGGACAGCGCTACGAGCAGTACTTC
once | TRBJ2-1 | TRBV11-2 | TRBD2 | CASSLDQRTSGRVEYEQFF | TGTGCCAGCAGCTTAGATCAAAGAACTAGCGGGAGAGTCGAGTATGAGCAGTTCTTC
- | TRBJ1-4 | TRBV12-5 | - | CASGRGSTNEKLFF | TGTGCTAGTGGCCGGGGATCGACTAATGAAAAACTGTTTTTT
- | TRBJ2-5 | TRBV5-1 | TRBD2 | CASSPTSGGETQYF | TGCGCCAGCAGCCCGACTAGCGGGGGAGAGACCCAGTACTTC
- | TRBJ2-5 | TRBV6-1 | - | CASRARGTRQETQYF | TGTGCCAGCAGGGCACGCGGGACCAGGCAAGAGACCCAGTACTTC
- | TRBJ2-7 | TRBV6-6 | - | CASSTGLLGDEQYF | TGTGCCAGCAGTACAGGCCTCCTCGGGGACGAGCAGTACTTC
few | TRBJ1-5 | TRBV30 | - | CAWDGGSNQPQHF | TGTGCCTGGGACGGGGGCTCGAATCAGCCCCAGCATTTT
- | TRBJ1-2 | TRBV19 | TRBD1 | CASSKDRGPRSANYGYTF | TGTGCCAGTAGTAAAGACAGGGGACCGCGCAGTGCTAACTATGGCTACACCTTC
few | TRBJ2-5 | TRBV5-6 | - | CASSSGQHHAQETQYF | TGTGCCAGCAGCTCAGGACAGCACCATGCCCAAGAGACCCAGTACTTC